This is a list of T cell receptor beta chains from one sample in a study of blood T cell repertoires in COVID-19. Produced via immunoSEQ multiplex PCR; TCRdb's table is partial and in-frame only. The sample has tens of thousands of clones, over 60% seen once. The sample consisted of peripheral blood. Receptor source: a woman in her 70s with COVID-19, enrolled during active disease. Both conserved end residues are part of each CDR3. A D gene is named only where the DNA matches it firmly. Only some rows state a clone size, as once, few, many or a class for expanded clones.

TRBV6-5	-	16	TRBJ1-1	-	CASSYAQWGRGTEAFF	TGTGCCAGCAGTTACGCGCAGTGGGGCCGCGGCACTGAAGCTTTCTTT
TRBV4-3	few	18	TRBJ2-1	-	CASSQGWWGPQSYNEQFF	TGCGCCAGCAGCCAAGGGTGGTGGGGGCCGCAATCCTACAATGAGCAGTTCTTC
TRBV7-2	-	16	TRBJ1-4	TRBD1	CASSLTGTGFSEKLFF	TGTGCCAGCAGCTTAACCGGGACAGGGTTTTCTGAAAAACTGTTTTTT
TRBV27	-	17	TRBJ1-4	TRBD1	CASSLRQGAATNEKLFF	TGTGCCAGCAGTTTACGGCAGGGGGCTGCTACTAATGAAAAACTGTTTTTT
TRBV6-4	-	13	TRBJ1-2	TRBD1	CASRPGTGTGYTF	TGTGCCAGCAGACCCGGGACAGGGACTGGCTACACCTTC
TRBV3-1/TRBV3-2	-	16	TRBJ1-2	TRBD1	CASSQAGTGGYYGYTF	TGTGCCAGCAGCCAAGCCGGGACAGGGGGCTACTATGGCTACACCTTC
TRBV27	once	15	TRBJ2-3	-	CASRWGPSGTDTQYF	TGTGCCAGCAGATGGGGGCCTTCTGGCACAGATACGCAGTATTTT
TRBV6-2/TRBV6-3	-	13	TRBJ1-1	-	CASSSGVFTEAFF	TGTGCCAGCAGTTCCGGTGTGTTCACTGAAGCTTTCTTT
TRBV28	-	16	TRBJ2-7	-	CASSFPPGGTPLEQYF	TGTGCCAGCAGTTTCCCCCCCGGGGGGACACCCCTCGAGCAGTACTTC
TRBV27	few	14	TRBJ2-5	TRBD2	CASKWSGGQRTQYF	TGTGCCAGCAAGTGGAGCGGGGGCCAGCGGACCCAGTACTTC
TRBV4-1	-	18	TRBJ2-1	-	CASSQVRGPRISYNEQFF	TGCGCCAGCAGCCAAGTCAGGGGCCCAAGAATCTCCTACAATGAGCAGTTCTTC
TRBV6-2/TRBV6-3	once	15	TRBJ1-2	TRBD1	CASSILTGGVNGYTF	TGTGCCAGCAGCATCCTGACAGGGGGCGTCAATGGCTACACCTTC
TRBV10-3	-	15	TRBJ1-1	TRBD1	CAISAPGQGATEAFF	TGTGCCATCAGTGCTCCAGGACAGGGGGCCACTGAAGCTTTCTTT
TRBV13	-	14	TRBJ2-7	-	CASSLSGGAYEQYF	TGTGCCAGCAGCTTAAGCGGCGGGGCCTACGAGCAGTACTTC
TRBV2	-	14	TRBJ1-4	-	CASKQTTTNEKLFF	TGTGCCAGCAAACAGACGACAACTAATGAAAAACTGTTTTTT
TRBV25-1	-	14	TRBJ1-1	-	CASTEGAGHGGAFF	TGTGCCAGCACCGAAGGGGCAGGGCACGGTGGAGCTTTCTTT
TRBV19	-	16	TRBJ1-1	TRBD1	CASSTRQGALNTEAFF	TGTGCCAGTAGTACCAGACAGGGGGCTTTGAACACTGAAGCTTTCTTT
TRBV21-1	-	17	TRBJ2-1	-	CASSKKGRASSYNEQFF	TGTGCCAGCAGCAAAAAGGGCAGGGCGAGCTCCTACAATGAGCAGTTCTTC
TRBV2	-	14	TRBJ2-7	TRBD1	CASRDRGSSYEQYF	TGTGCCAGCAGGGACAGGGGGAGCTCCTACGAGCAGTACTTC
TRBV7-2	few	15	TRBJ2-1	-	CASSLRGSLNNEQFF	TGTGCCAGCAGCTTAAGGGGCAGCCTCAACAATGAGCAGTTCTTC
TRBV6-2/TRBV6-3	-	12	TRBJ2-4	-	CASSYPEASRYF	TGTGCCAGCAGTTACCCGGAGGCTAGTCGGTACTTC
TRBV5-4	-	19	TRBJ1-5	TRBD1	CASSLSARPGTGKRQPQHF	TGTGCCAGCAGCTTAAGCGCGCGGCCTGGGACAGGGAAGCGTCAGCCCCAGCATTTT
TRBV6-5	-	15	TRBJ2-1	TRBD1	CASSPGTGIYNEQFF	TGTGCCAGCAGCCCGGGGACAGGGATATACAATGAGCAGTTCTTC
TRBV5-4	-	13	TRBJ1-3	-	CAVNRRIGNTIYF	TGTGCCGTAAACAGGCGTATTGGAAACACCATATATTTT
TRBV3-1/TRBV3-2	few	13	TRBJ2-5	-	CASSGKSQETQYF	TGTGCCAGCAGCGGCAAGTCCCAAGAGACCCAGTACTTC
TRBV6-2/TRBV6-3	-	15	TRBJ1-5	TRBD1	CASSYGTDSGWPQHF	TGTGCCAGCAGTTACGGGACAGACAGCGGTTGGCCCCAGCATTTT
TRBV14	-	14	TRBJ1-2	-	CASSQWGGFYGYTF	TGTGCCAGCAGCCAATGGGGGGGGTTCTATGGCTACACCTTC
TRBV5-5	-	15	TRBJ1-4	-	CASSFRSSINEKLFF	TGTGCCAGCAGCTTTAGGAGTTCGATTAATGAAAAACTGTTTTTT
TRBV6-2/TRBV6-3	-	15	TRBJ2-7	-	CASSYSAATSYEQYF	TGTGCCAGCAGTTACTCGGCGGCTACCTCCTACGAGCAGTACTTC
TRBV29-1	-	14	TRBJ2-2	TRBD1	CSVAYRGDTGELFF	TGCAGCGTTGCCTACAGGGGAGATACCGGGGAGCTGTTTTTT
TRBV5-4	-	14	TRBJ2-5	TRBD2	CASTHSSGKETQYF	TGTGCCAGCACGCACTCTAGCGGGAAAGAGACCCAGTACTTC
TRBV7-9	few	16	TRBJ1-1	TRBD1	CASSPRQGGRNTEAFF	TGTGCCAGCAGCCCACGCCAGGGGGGAAGGAACACTGAAGCTTTCTTT
TRBV11-2	-	14	TRBJ2-1	-	CASSLDRRENEQFF	TGTGCCAGCAGCTTAGATAGGAGGGAGAATGAGCAGTTCTTC
TRBV10-3	once	14	TRBJ2-7	-	CAISPGASGYEQYF	TGTGCCATCAGCCCGGGAGCTTCCGGCTACGAGCAGTACTTC
TRBV9	-	18	TRBJ2-1	-	CASSAAGRDGRSYNEQFF	TGTGCCAGCAGCGCAGCGGGCCGGGACGGTCGCTCCTACAATGAGCAGTTCTTC
TRBV2	-	14	TRBJ1-4	-	CASNRETTNEKLFF	TGTGCCAGCAATCGGGAAACAACTAATGAAAAACTGTTTTTT
TRBV5-1	few	15	TRBJ2-2	TRBD1	CASSRTGAPGGELFF	TGCGCCAGCAGCCGGACAGGGGCCCCCGGTGGGGAGCTGTTTTTT
TRBV7-9	-	15	TRBJ1-3	-	CASSLGQGPGNTIYF	TGTGCCAGCAGCTTAGGGCAGGGCCCTGGAAACACCATATATTTT
TRBV5-1	-	14	TRBJ1-2	TRBD1	CASSLGQGNYGYTF	TGCGCCAGCAGCTTGGGACAGGGGAACTATGGCTACACCTTC
TRBV6-5	many	12	TRBJ2-7	-	CASRGTSREQYF	TGTGCCAGCAGGGGGACATCACGCGAGCAGTACTTC
TRBV28	-	13	TRBJ2-2	TRBD1	CAGGTGNTGELFF	TGTGCCGGCGGGACAGGGAACACCGGGGAGCTGTTTTTT
TRBV6-5	-	14	TRBJ2-1	TRBD1	CASSYYRGSNEQFF	TGTGCCAGCAGTTATTACAGGGGTTCAAATGAGCAGTTCTTC
TRBV11-2	-	13	TRBJ2-3	-	CASSLEGLDTQYF	TGTGCCAGCAGCTTAGAGGGCTTAGATACGCAGTATTTT
TRBV6-5	once	12	TRBJ2-7	-	CASSTTRYEQYF	TGTGCCAGCAGTACGACACGCTACGAGCAGTACTTC
TRBV10-1	-	12	TRBJ2-2	-	CATLEAAGELFF	TGCGCCACTTTGGAGGCCGCCGGGGAGCTGTTTTTT
TRBV4-1	-	17	TRBJ2-2	TRBD1	CASSQAMGDRTTGELFF	TGCGCCAGCAGCCAAGCCATGGGGGACAGGACGACCGGGGAGCTGTTTTTT
TRBV4-3	-	16	TRBJ1-2	-	CASSQEAQRADYGYTF	TGCGCCAGCAGCCAAGAAGCACAGAGAGCTGACTATGGCTACACCTTC
TRBV6-2/TRBV6-3	once	15	TRBJ1-6	-	CASSYGGLTNSPLHF	TGTGCCAGCAGTTACGGGGGCTTAACTAATTCACCCCTCCACTTT
TRBV6-2/TRBV6-3	-	15	TRBJ2-2	TRBD2	CASSYGTTGTGELFF	TGTGCCAGCAGTTACGGGACTACGGGCACCGGGGAGCTGTTTTTT